This TCR beta chain was recovered during a study of human T cells and chemical hapten exposure (dated by TCRdb to about 2021). Concerning the study at large: For sensitization, 2% DPC in acetone was applied to a 2 cm by 2 cm area of upper inner arm skin. Patch testing was done on the upper back using Finn chambers containing 0.01% DPC, and results were scored after 6 days according to International Contact Dermatitis Research Group standards. From each blood RNA sample, both TCR alpha and TCR beta chains were sequenced. Weekly therapeutic DPC doses were additionally applied to the scalp of patients throughout the roughly 24-week study period. Blood samples were taken from patients before sensitization (week 0) and at 2, 6 and about 24 weeks after DPC sensitization. Libraries were pooled for sequencing, and per-sample TCR yields varied mainly because of small differences in library volumes within the pool. Around 29 alopecia patients provided blood for TCR sequencing at one to four time points (pre-sensitization, 2, 6 and 24 weeks). The mostly female patient cohort included alopecia areata with under or over 50% scalp involvement, alopecia totalis and alopecia universalis. Peripheral blood TCR repertoire changes were tracked in vivo in alopecia patients during primary and secondary sensitization to the hapten diphenylcyclopropenone (DPC).

Overall study results and their limits: The number of PT1 expanded TCRs positively correlated with patch test score, significant at thresholds 8, 16 and 32 but not 4. DPC sensitization did not change how many TCRs were above 1 in 1000 frequency, and no evidence was found of alterations in global repertoire structure. Repeated subsampling changed both the strength of the expansion versus patch-test correlation and the threshold at which the correlation became significant. Because all patients had alopecia, a presumed autoimmune disease, the immune response of the patients might differ from that of healthy individuals. Compared with pre-sensitization or healthy control sets, expanded TCRs formed significantly more large CDR3 similarity clusters, which is consistent with antigen-driven responses.

Receptor amplification or capture employed RACE. The sample was run on a NextSeq 500. During library preparation, unique molecular identifiers were attached to individual cDNA molecules so that TCRs could be counted quantitatively and reproducibly. In the source study's methods: A median of approximately 100,000 TCRs per sample was observed, with a range of about 20,000 to 750,000. The Decombinator software suite was used to annotate the V, J and CDR3 of the TCR reads. Every sample was subsampled to the same number of TCRs (28,000) for the PS versus PT1 abundance plots. Expanded TCRs were defined as absent before sensitization and observed at least eight times at the 2-week time point. TCRdb's own reprocessing of the public reads used fastp at Q25 and MiXCR and kept productive beta chains. Rows merge per CDR3 protein into single entries with the most common DNA and genes. The V and J calls follow TCRdb's processing rather than the paper's. Within this sample are fewer than 45,000 distinct CDR3 sequences, with 9% to 15% of them counted one time only. Jointly, the top ten make up approximately 1.9% of the sample.

This clonotype was seen at least ten times. The antigen it recognizes is unknown. No base quality information exists; no much larger clone differs at one position. The meaning of the sample's time point label: pre-sensitization, week 0. This specimen's treatment or condition label, interpreted: therapeutic diphenylcyclopropenone sensitization with weekly scalp DPC. Unfractionated whole blood was collected in Tempus Blood RNA tubes, and total RNA was extracted from that blood. Blood at each patch-test visit was drawn before the patch test was applied. Patients were considered eligible if aged 18 to 70, diagnosed with alopecia and deemed suitable for DPC therapy, and patients were excluded if pregnant. Including the terminal cysteine and phenylalanine, the CDR3 comprises 12 residues. This entry keeps only the CDR3 DNA: 36 bases, framed from base 1. Based on the germline V gene (reference sequence), the CDR1 and CDR2 sequences are LGHDT and YNNKEL. Relative to germline, V is missing 6 bases and J is missing 2 bases, with 1 base of the junction outside any gene match.

The source is a woman aged 40 to 50 with alopecia areata. Some clones in this sample may be carry-over from other donors' samples. The rearrangement joined TRBV3-1 to TRBJ2-7, and TRBD1 matches 7 of the central bases. This specimen was whole blood, taken in connection with sensitization to the hapten diphenylcyclopropenone (DPC). CDR3 region: CASRGTAYEQYF. The DNA is as follows: TGTGCCAGCAGAGGGACAGCCTACGAGCAGTACTTC.